These 12 T cell receptor beta chains originate from one sample sequenced in a study of radiotherapy plus CTLA-4 blockade in lung cancer. TCRdb's copy holds only in-frame clones and misses some; the assay was immunoSEQ multiplex PCR. The sample yields roughly 68,000 clones, roughly 75% seen once. The sequencing used peripheral blood, collected from a patient treated with radiotherapy plus ipilimumab. Source of these receptors: a human donor with non-small cell lung cancer who had a complete response to radiotherapy plus ipilimumab.

The chain recombines TRBV18 with TRBJ1-2, with D perhaps TRBD1 (5 bases). Germline V gene data show CDR1 as KGHSH and CDR2 as LQKENI. The CDR3 spans 18 residues. Trimming left V 3 bases short and J 5 bases short, with 25 bases between. For the CDR3, the DNA is TGTGCCAGCTCACCGTCGGTCGTCACGGATGGGGCTGGGTATGGCTACACCTTC. Protein sequence: CASSPSVVTDGAGYGYTF.

The gene calls are TRBV4-3 and TRBJ1-5; TRBD1 might be the D (5 bases). The V end was cut by 0 bases, the J end by 5 bases, with 14 bases between. The CDR3 is 16 residues long. Germline CDR1 LGHNA, CDR2 YSLEER. The CDR3 nucleotides are TGCGCCAGCAGCCAAGATTTAGGGGACGGTGATCAGCCCCAGCATTTT. Amino acids: CASSQDLGDGDQPQHF.

This chain joins TRBV11-3 and TRBJ1-2; 8 nucleotides agree with TRBD1. This CDR3 spans 15 amino acids. Germline V lookup: CDR1 SGHNT, CDR2 YENEEA. After removal of 1 base from V and 3 bases from J, the junction contained 4 bases not matched to a gene. The CDR3 coding sequence is TGTGCCAGCAGCTTAGGAGGACAGGGTTACTATGGCTACACCTTC. This translates into CASSLGGQGYYGYTF.

The chain joins TRBV19 to TRBJ2-5; D might be TRBD1 (6 bases). The V gene's germline CDR1 is LNHDA and CDR2 SQIVND (reference sequence). The CDR3 runs 16 residues. Trimming removed 6 bases from V and 5 bases from J, with 22 bases in between. CDR3 residues: CASSWDKGSRQETQYF. CDR3 DNA sequence: TGTGCCAGTAGCTGGGACAAGGGATCCCGGCAGGAGACCCAGTACTTC.

The chain is built from TRBV6-5 and TRBJ2-1; D not certain. Germline values: CDR1 MNHEY, CDR2 SVGAGI. Trimming cost V 0 bases and J 4 bases, with 4 bases left between them. The CDR3 consists of 13 residues. The CDR3 region is CASSYSVYNEQFF. Written as DNA, the CDR3 is TGTGCCAGCAGTTACTCGGTTTACAATGAGCAGTTCTTC.

This rearrangement joins TRBV9 to TRBJ1-1, with TRBD1 as a possible D gene (6 bases). CDR1 and CDR2 (germline): SGDLS, YYNGEE. The V gene lost 7 bases and the J gene lost 3 bases, with 16 bases spanning the gap. The CDR3 is 14 residues long. The CDR3 DNA follows: TGTGCCAGCCACCGCCGTGGGGGCGACACTGAAGCTTTCTTT. Its protein product is CASHRRGGDTEAFF.

The J gene is TRBJ2-1, the V gene TRBV19; 11 bases are a match to TRBD2. With V trimmed by 5 bases and J by 8 bases, 14 bases remained unmatched. This CDR3 has 17 residues. The germline V gene has CDR1 LNHDA and CDR2 SQIVND (reference sequence). CDR3: CASSRRQLAGVWDEQFF. The CDR3 DNA follows: TGTGCCAGTAGTCGACGCCAACTAGCGGGAGTTTGGGATGAGCAGTTCTTC.

This rearrangement joins TRBV18 to TRBJ2-1, with D perhaps being TRBD1 or TRBD2 (6 bases each). Deletions cut 1 base from V and 2 bases from J, with 15 bases between. In germline, CDR1 is KGHSH, CDR2 LQKENI. This CDR3 region has 17 residues. This CDR3 reads CASSPRRGTQTYNEQFF. The CDR3 DNA reads TGTGCCAGCTCACCACGGAGGGGGACACAAACCTACAATGAGCAGTTCTTC.

This sequence joins TRBV4-1 and TRBJ1-2; possibly TRBD1 for D (5 bases). The CDR3 contains 15 residues. Trimming left V 4 bases short and J 4 bases short, with 16 bases between. In germline, CDR1 is MGHRA, CDR2 YSYEKL. The CDR3 loop reads CASSPREQDRYGYTF. In DNA, the CDR3 is TGCGCCAGCAGCCCCCGGGAACAGGATCGCTATGGCTACACCTTC.

The chain combines TRBV12-2 with TRBJ2-7; the D call in the table, TRBD2, was not verified against the DNA. TRBV12-2 is tagged as a pseudogene. The CDR3 contains 14 residues. The CDR3 nucleotides are TGTGCAAGTCGCTTAGAAGGGAGCCTCTACGAGCAGTACGTC. Encoded protein: CASRLEGSLYEQYV.

A few counts support this clone. V and J are TRBV19 and TRBJ1-2, with D hard to call. CDR1 and CDR2 (germline): LNHDA, SQIVND (reference sequence). V shed 1 base and J shed 4 bases, with 10 bases lying between them. The CDR3 consists of 14 residues. CDR3 residues: CASSIGDAPYGYTF. DNA for the CDR3: TGTGCCAGTAGTATAGGGGATGCCCCCTATGGCTACACCTTC.

This CDR3 reads CASRQGRVTDTQYF. The CDR3 bases are TGTGCCAGTAGACAGGGCAGGGTCACAGATACGCAGTATTTT. The chain employs TRBV19 and TRBJ2-3; D might be TRBD1 (6 bases). Trimming cost V 6 bases and J 2 bases, with 12 bases left between them. There are 14 residues in the CDR3. In germline, CDR1 is LNHDA, CDR2 SQIVND (reference sequence).